The 16 T cell receptor beta chains listed next were all sequenced from one sample in a study of T-cell memory formation after mild COVID-19. TCRdb reanalysed the 5' RACE reads using MiXCR and keeps one entry per CDR3 protein. In the table there are about 84,000 distinct CDR3 sequences, about 15% of which are singletons. Source material: PBMCs or a T cell subset sorted from them (not recorded which). These receptors originate from an adult woman who had mild COVID-19 (a few samples of this study predate the infection). Cell type and time point are not known.

CDR3 in amino acids: CSAGPGQQETQYF. The DNA of the CDR3 is TGCAGCGCTGGACCGGGACAGCAAGAGACCCAGTACTTC. This chain joins TRBV29-1 and TRBJ2-5, with 7 bases aligning to TRBD1. CDR1 SQVTM and CDR2 ANQGSEA come from the germline V gene. With 7 bases clipped from V and 2 bases from J, the junction kept 7 bases outside the gene matches. This CDR3 is built from 13 residues.

The chain uses TRBV9 and TRBJ1-4, with D perhaps TRBD1 (6 bases). Germline V CDR1 and CDR2: SGDLS, YYNGEE. The CDR3 contains 15 residues. The germline V and J ends were trimmed by 3 bases and 6 bases, with 15 bases remaining between them. The CDR3 reads CASSATGTNHEKLFF. DNA of the CDR3: TGTGCCAGCAGCGCGACCGGGACAAATCATGAAAAACTGTTTTTT.

This clonotype was counted only a few times. The rearrangement joins TRBV20-1 to TRBJ2-3, with 9 positions matching TRBD2. CDR1 and CDR2 from the germline V gene are DFQATT and SNEGSKA (reference sequence). This CDR3 comprises 17 residues. Trimming at V came to 0 bases and at J to 1 base, leaving 8 bases not matched to a gene. The CDR3 region is CSARDFKRLAGTDTQYF. The CDR3 coding sequence is TGCAGTGCTAGAGATTTTAAGCGACTAGCGGGCACAGATACGCAGTATTTT.

This clonotype was observed many times. The J gene is TRBJ2-7, the V gene TRBV5-6; possibly TRBD1 for D (5 bases). This CDR3 has 13 residues. Trimming stripped 4 bases from V and 3 bases from J, with 11 bases between. The germline gives CDR1 SGHDT, CDR2 YYEEEE. The CDR3 spells CASSQDNHYEQYF. DNA for the CDR3: TGTGCCAGCAGCCAGGACAACCACTACGAGCAGTACTTC.

This clonotype was seen at least ten times. The rearrangement joins TRBV7-9 to TRBJ2-1; D is undetermined. V lost 5 bases and J lost 5, with 16 bases in between. There are 15 residues in the CDR3. Looked up from germline, CDR1 is SEHNR and CDR2 is FQNEAQ (reference sequence). The DNA for the CDR3 is TGTGCCAGCAGCCCCTCCCATTCCAAGGACAATGAGCAGTTCTTC. Encoded protein: CASSPSHSKDNEQFF.

The chain uses TRBV7-3 and TRBJ2-3, with D perhaps given as TRBD1 or TRBD2 (6 bases each). V dropped 5 bases and J dropped 6 bases, with 15 bases sitting between them. The CDR3 is 14 amino acids. Germline lookup yields CDR1 SGHTA and CDR2 FQGTGA. The CDR3 spells CASSGGTTGDTQYF. The CDR3, as DNA: TGTGCCAGCAGCGGAGGGACAACGGGGGATACGCAGTATTTT.

This clonotype appeared a few times. The V call is TRBV30, the J call TRBJ2-7, with 10 bases that match TRBD2. V lost 3 bases, J lost 6 bases, and 5 bases stayed unmatched. CDR1 and CDR2 (germline): GTSNPN, SVGIG (reference sequence). The CDR3 length is 13 residues. The CDR3 protein is CAWSLAGAGEQYF. The CDR3 DNA sequence: TGTGCCTGGAGCCTAGCGGGGGCGGGCGAGCAGTACTTC.

The chain's CDR3 is CSAIPYRESTDTQYF. CDR3 DNA sequence: TGCAGTGCAATACCCTACCGGGAGTCCACAGATACGCAGTATTTT. V and J are TRBV20-1 and TRBJ2-3; possible D gene TRBD2, 6 bases. Germline V gene sequence: CDR1 DFQATT, CDR2 SNEGSKA (reference sequence). The germline V and J ends were trimmed by 6 bases and 2 bases, with 18 bases remaining between them. The CDR3 contains 15 residues.

The rearrangement links TRBV7-6 to TRBJ2-2; 7 nucleotides match TRBD2. The germline CDR1 and CDR2 sequences are SGHVS and FNYEAQ. After removal of 0 bases from V and 6 bases from J, the junction contained 16 bases not matched to a gene. This CDR3 contains 19 residues. DNA for the CDR3: TGTGCCAGCAGCTTAGCGCCGACAGAAGCGGGATCGCCCTCCGGGGAGCTGTTTTTT. This codes for CASSLAPTEAGSPSGELFF.

A note on this clonotype: This is likely a read error, given that the CDR3 carries no conserved phenylalanine or tryptophan at its end. It is unclear where the CDR3 begins or ends on the DNA, so no DNA is shown, and the CDR3 is as TCRdb lists it. The chain employs TRBV7-9 and TRBJ2-5; TRBD1 was called by the table and not checked on the DNA. From germline, CDR1 is SEHNR and CDR2 FQNEAQ (reference sequence). The CDR3 numbers 10 amino acids, ends counted. This CDR3 reads CATRPGTGED.

The J gene is TRBJ2-1, the V gene TRBV24-1; TRBD2 might be the D (6 bases). Trimming took off 5 bases at V and 5 bases at J, with 15 bases between the two ends. From germline, CDR1 is KGHDR and CDR2 SFDVKD. The CDR3 loop spans 15 amino acids. The CDR3, as DNA: TGTGCCACCAGTGCAGGGATCTCGGGGGACAATGAGCAGTTCTTC. Encoded protein: CATSAGISGDNEQFF.

V and J are TRBV9 and TRBJ2-7; no clear D gene. The ends were cut back, 0 bases at V and 3 bases at J, with 13 bases in the middle. The germline CDR1 and CDR2 sequences are SGDLS and YYNGEE. This CDR3 comprises 15 residues. CDR3: CASSVDPSPLYEQYF. The CDR3 coding sequence is TGTGCCAGCAGCGTAGACCCTTCCCCCCTCTACGAGCAGTACTTC.

This clonotype was recorded many times. V usage is TRBV5-6 and J usage is TRBJ2-1; D call uncertain. Germline loops: CDR1 SGHDT, CDR2 YYEEEE. V was cut by 0 bases and J by 7 bases, with 11 bases left in between. The CDR3 covers 14 residues. CDR3 coding DNA: TGTGCCAGCAGCTTGGTAGGCAGTTGGAATGAGCAGTTCTTC. Translated: CASSLVGSWNEQFF.

There are a few counts of this clonotype. The chain uses TRBV7-6 and TRBJ2-2; D not resolved. CDR1 and CDR2 from the germline V gene are SGHVS and FNYEAQ. V lost 5 bases and J 7 bases, leaving 14 bases between the germline ends. The CDR3 sequence is 14 residues long. CDR3 coding DNA: TGTGCCAGCAGCCCCTCCCGGGTGGGCGGGGAGCTGTTTTTT. This gives the protein CASSPSRVGGELFF. The whole variable domain, remainder taken from reference TRBV7-6 and TRBJ2-2, is GAGVSQSPRYKVTKRGQDVALRCDPISGHVSLYWYRQALGQGPEFLTYFNYEAQQDKSGLPNDRFSAERPEGSISTLTIQRTEQRDSAMYRCASSPSRVGGELFFGEGSRLTVL.

The rearrangement links TRBV10-3 to TRBJ2-7, with 12 bases identical to TRBD2. Germline CDR1 and CDR2: ENHRY and SYGVKD. J gave up 1 base and V 2 bases, and 9 bases lay outside the gene matches. This CDR3 region has 18 residues. The CDR3 DNA reads TGTGCCATCAGTGAGACTATTACGACTAGCGGGAGTTCCTACGAGCAGTACTTC. It yields the protein CAISETITTSGSSYEQYF.

This clonotype was seen only a few times. This chain connects TRBV7-8 to TRBJ2-1; TRBD2 might be the D (6 bases). The CDR3 extends over 17 amino acids. Deletions cut 5 bases from V and 2 bases from J, with 19 bases between. Germline assignment: CDR1 SGHVS and CDR2 FQNEAQ. CDR3 protein: CASSVPGGGSPYNEQFF. The CDR3, as DNA: TGTGCCAGCAGCGTCCCCGGGGGTGGGAGCCCCTACAATGAGCAGTTCTTC.